The 12 T cell receptor beta chains below all came from one sample that was sequenced in a study of identical twins. One entry per CDR3 protein results from TCRdb running MiXCR on the 5' RACE reads. The table shows under 500,000 distinct CDR3 sequences, with 14% occurring only once. This same sample was also taken into another study, of yellow fever vaccine responses in identical twins.

The sequenced material came from CD4+ T cells sorted from blood. The receptors originated from a woman aged 18-29 years in good health.

In this sample, this clonotype turned up many times. V and J are TRBV21-1 and TRBJ2-7; the listed D gene, TRBD1, was not tested against the DNA. TRBV21-1 is a listed pseudogene. CDR3 size: 16 residues. The CDR3 is CASSTVDRVRPYEQYF. The DNA of the CDR3 is TGTGCCAGCAGCACTGTCGACAGGGTCAGGCCCTACGAGCAGTACTTC.

This clonotype was found a few times. The chain joins TRBV29-1 to TRBJ2-2, with D perhaps TRBD1 (6 bases). This CDR3 comprises 14 residues. The germline V and J ends were trimmed by 4 bases and 1 base, with 10 bases remaining between them. Germline V CDR1 and CDR2: SQVTM, ANQGSEA. CDR3 bases: TGCAGCGTTGGGTCCAGGGGGAACACCGGGGAGCTGTTTTTT. Amino acid sequence: CSVGSRGNTGELFF.

The chain combines TRBV20-1 with TRBJ2-1, with 8 bases matching TRBD2. In germline, CDR1 is DFQATT, CDR2 SNEGSKA (reference sequence). V dropped 8 bases and J dropped 9; count of bases not matched to a gene: 12. The length of the CDR3 is 13 residues. This CDR3 reads CSLTSAKRGEQFF. In nucleotides, the CDR3 is TGCAGTCTGACTAGCGCCAAACGGGGTGAGCAGTTCTTC.

This clonotype has a count of ten or more. For the CDR3, the DNA is TGTGCCATCAGTGAGTCGATGATAGGGAAAGAGACCCAGTACTTC. Protein: CAISESMIGKETQYF. The rearrangement joins TRBV10-3 to TRBJ2-5; D is unclear. There are 15 residues in the CDR3. Germline V CDR1 and CDR2: ENHRY, SYGVKD. Between the trimmed V and J ends, which lost 0 bases and 3 bases, there was a span of 11 bases.

This clonotype was recorded a few times. V and J are TRBV5-1 and TRBJ2-7, with TRBD1 matching over 11 bases. This CDR3 spans 15 amino acids. With 3 bases clipped from V and 6 bases from J, the junction kept 8 bases outside the gene matches. In germline, CDR1 is SGHRS, CDR2 YFSETQ. The CDR3 coding sequence is TGCGCCAGCAGCTCGGGACAGGGGGATCTGGGCGAGCAGTACTTC. Its translation: CASSSGQGDLGEQYF.

In this sample, this clonotype turned up a few times. The rearrangement uses TRBV6-1 and TRBJ2-7, with no clear D. The V end was cut by 6 bases, the J end by 7 bases, with 16 bases between. The CDR3 runs 13 residues. The V gene's germline CDR1 is MNHNS and CDR2 SASEGT. This CDR3 is CASRGQSVGEQYF. The CDR3 nucleotides are TGTGCCAGCAGAGGTCAATCCGTTGGGGAGCAGTACTTC.

This clonotype has only a few counts. This chain connects TRBV10-3 to TRBJ2-7; D ambiguous. The CDR3 runs 14 residues. CDR1 and CDR2 (germline): ENHRY, SYGVKD. Trimming pared 5 bases from V and 4 bases from J, leaving 15 bases between. CDR3 nucleotides: TGTGCCATCAGTCCGTCGCTAGTAAGTTACGAGCAGTACTTC. Protein product: CAISPSLVSYEQYF.

The chain links TRBV29-1 to TRBJ1-3; no firm D call. CDR1 and CDR2 (germline): SQVTM, ANQGSEA. The CDR3 runs 13 residues. V was cut by 5 bases and J by 2 bases, with 10 bases left in between. For the CDR3, the DNA is TGCAGCGTTAGACACACCGCTGGAAACACCATATATTTT. It codes for CSVRHTAGNTIYF.

This chain connects TRBV5-1 to TRBJ1-1; the D is unclear. In germline, CDR1 is SGHRS, CDR2 YFSETQ. This CDR3 is built from 13 residues. The ends were cut back, 0 bases at V and 6 bases at J, with 9 bases in the middle. CDR3 nucleotide sequence: TGCGCCAGCAGCTTGGTTGGTGGCGCTGAAGCTTTCTTT. Its translation is CASSLVGGAEAFF.

The chain is built from TRBV12-3 or TRBV12-4 and TRBJ2-1, with TRBD2 matching 7 bases. CDR3 length: 11 amino acids. The V and J ends lost 2 bases and 14 bases, in that order; junction bases with no gene match: 3. The CDR3 reads CASSLKGGKFF. The CDR3 DNA reads as TGTGCCAGCAGTTTAAAGGGAGGGAAGTTCTTC.

The chain couples TRBV9 to TRBJ1-4, with D unresolved. In germline, CDR1 is SGDLS, CDR2 YYNGEE. V was pared by 4 bases and J by 8 bases, with 12 bases between. The CDR3 totals 13 residues. In DNA form, the CDR3 reads TGTGCCAGCAGCCGGACCGTCTCCGAAAAACTGTTTTTT. Amino acids: CASSRTVSEKLFF. Combining the CDR3 with reference TRBV9 and TRBJ1-4 gives the whole variable domain DSGVTQTPKHLITATGQRVTLRCSPRSGDLSVYWYQQSLDQGLQFLIQYYNGEERAKGNILERFSAQQFPDLHSELNLSSLELGDSALYFCASSRTVSEKLFFGSGTQLSVL.

This clonotype was picked up many times. The chain recombines TRBV5-1 with TRBJ2-1; the D is unclear. Trimming took 0 bases from V and 5 from J, leaving 9 bases between them. The germline gives CDR1 SGHRS, CDR2 YFSETQ. The CDR3 is 14 amino acids. DNA for the CDR3: TGCGCCAGCAGCTTGGCCACAGTTAACAATGAGCAGTTCTTC. This translates into CASSLATVNNEQFF.